Each of the 8 T cell receptor beta chains below was sequenced from the same sample in a study of T cell responses to AZD1222 COVID-19 vaccine. Libraries were prepared by immunoSEQ multiplex PCR; TCRdb keeps only in-frame clonotypes and omits some of them. The sample lists about 100,000 clones, over 90% occurring once. The sequences come from peripheral blood, collected on day 0 of AZD1222 vaccination. Source of these receptors: an adult in good health.

The chain carries TRBV11-3 and TRBJ1-2, with TRBD1 matching 7 bases. The CDR3 runs to 15 residues. V shed 0 bases and J 4 bases; nucleotides not matched to a gene: 5. CDR1 and CDR2 from the germline V gene are SGHNT and YENEEA. The CDR3 loop is CASSLDMGDSYGYTF. CDR3 DNA: TGTGCCAGCAGCTTAGATATGGGGGACAGCTATGGCTACACCTTC. Based on the CDR3 plus reference TRBV11-3 and TRBJ1-2, the full variable domain is EAGVVQSPRYKIIEKKQPVAFWCNPISGHNTLYWYLQNLGQGPELLIRYENEEAVDDSQLPKDRFSAERLKGVDSTLKIQPAELGDSAVYLCASSLDMGDSYGYTFGSGTRLTVV.

This clone was counted a few times. This chain joins TRBV2 and TRBJ1-1; D may be TRBD1 (6 bases). The V and J ends lost 6 bases and 0 bases respectively, with 14 bases between them. CDR1 SNHLY and CDR2 FYNNEI come from the germline V gene. The CDR3 totals 15 residues. The CDR3 is CASRDRGFMNTEAFF. The DNA for the CDR3 is TGTGCCAGCAGGGACAGAGGGTTTATGAACACTGAAGCTTTCTTT. Complete variable domain (other parts from reference TRBV2 and TRBJ1-1): EPEVTQTPSHQVTQMGQEVILRCVPISNHLYFYWYRQILGQKVEFLVSFYNNEISEKSEIFDDQFSVERPDGSNFTLKIRSTKLEDSAMYFCASRDRGFMNTEAFFGQGTRLTVV.

This clone was recorded only once. The V and J genes are TRBV5-1 and TRBJ2-5; 11 bases match TRBD2. CDR3 length: 16 amino acids. The V segment lost 2 bases and the J segment 2 bases; nucleotides outside the gene matches: 5. Germline CDR1 and CDR2: SGHRS and YFSETQ. In DNA, the CDR3 is TGCGCCAGCAGCTTTTTAGCGGGAGGGCCACAAGAGACCCAGTACTTC. As protein: CASSFLAGGPQETQYF.

This clone showed up just once. The V and J genes are TRBV7-3 and TRBJ2-2; 7 nucleotides agree with TRBD2. V lost 5 bases, J lost 7 bases, and 7 bases stayed unmatched. The germline V gene encodes CDR1 SGHTA and CDR2 FQGTGA. CDR3 size: 14 residues. The CDR3: CASSHGEGIGELFF. Written as DNA, the CDR3 is TGTGCCAGCAGCCATGGGGAGGGCATCGGGGAGCTGTTTTTT.

The chain couples TRBV15 to TRBJ2-1, with 8 bases lining up with TRBD2. Germline lookup yields CDR1 LNHNV and CDR2 YYDKDF (reference sequence). Trimming at V came to 0 bases and at J to 7 bases, leaving 11 bases not matched to a gene. The CDR3 loop spans 17 amino acids. DNA for the CDR3: TGTGCCACCAGCAGAGATACTTTTTTAGCGGGATATAATGAGCAGTTCTTC. This codes for CATSRDTFLAGYNEQFF.

V is TRBV11-2 and J is TRBJ2-2; 7 positions match TRBD1. Germline CDR1 reads SGHAT; CDR2 reads FQNNGV. CDR3 length equals 16 residues. After removal of 1 base from V and 6 bases from J, the junction contained 8 bases not matched to a gene. The CDR3 loop is CASSLAKQGTAGELFF. CDR3 in DNA: TGTGCCAGCAGCTTAGCGAAACAGGGGACCGCCGGGGAGCTGTTTTTT. Combining the CDR3 with reference TRBV11-2 and TRBJ2-2 gives the whole variable domain EAGVAQSPRYKIIEKRQSVAFWCNPISGHATLYWYQQILGQGPKLLIQFQNNGVVDDSQLPKDRFSAERLKGVDSTLKIQPAKLEDSAVYLCASSLAKQGTAGELFFGEGSRLTVL.

The chain recombines TRBV19 with TRBJ2-5; D is possibly TRBD1 or TRBD2 (6 bases each). The CDR3 runs 14 residues. Germline V gene sequence: CDR1 LNHDA, CDR2 SQIVND (reference sequence). V was cut by 1 base and J by 5 bases, with 11 bases left in between. The CDR3 spells CASSIVWGAETQYF. CDR3 DNA sequence: TGTGCCAGTAGTATAGTGTGGGGGGCCGAGACCCAGTACTTC.

The chain is built from TRBV4-1 and TRBJ1-2; 12 bases line up with TRBD1. Losses at the gene ends were 0 bases for V and 4 bases for J; bases not matched to a gene: 9. The CDR3 runs 18 residues. Germline-derived CDR1 and CDR2 are MGHRA and YSYEKL. The CDR3 protein is CASSQDPGQGASPYGYTF. The CDR3 DNA reads TGCGCCAGCAGCCAAGATCCGGGACAGGGGGCTTCACCCTATGGCTACACCTTC.